The present T cell receptor (beta chain) was sequenced within a study of beta chain features in type 1 diabetes. Study at large: Comparable age, gender and cell yields were observed in patients relative to healthy donors.

The CDR3 covers 13 residues. Trimming at V came to 4 bases and at J to 8 bases, leaving 6 bases not matched to a gene. Germline CDR1 LNHNV, CDR2 YYDKDF (reference sequence). Study findings and constraints: Unsettled here was the matter of whether HLA type influences TCRB rearrangement.

Every isolated RNA sample was fully reverse transcribed, so sequencing captured expressed TCRB transcripts. The method was immunoSEQ multiplex PCR; TCRdb's version includes in-frame clones alone and lacks a portion of them. The data show 300,000 to 350,000 clones, 8% seen once. This clone appeared a few times. The antigen is unknown. A heparinised blood draw that averaged around 100 mL was obtained once from each donor. The receptor comes from a young woman in good health. The chain combines TRBV15 with TRBJ1-2; TRBD1 matches at 8 bases. The sample comprised central memory CD4+ T cells from blood. CDR3 bases: TGTGCCACCAGCAACGGACAGGGCGACGGCTACACCTTC. It codes for CATSNGQGDGYTF.